This passage covers 5 T cell receptor beta chains from one sample sequenced in a study of T-cell reconstitution after alpha-beta-depleted transplantation in children. TCRbeta library construction was performed incorporating unique molecular identifiers. In TCRdb, the PCR reads were re-called with MiXCR into one record per CDR3 protein. The sample lists about 590,000 distinct CDR3 sequences; about an eighth were seen once. The sequencing here drew on PBMCs, mostly from graft donor cells, taken 360 days after TCRalphabeta/CD19-depleted stem cell transplant. The receptor set was obtained from a male patient between 10 and 17 years old who had a stem cell transplant for acute myeloid leukemia, so the T cells may come from the graft donor.

Ten or more counts support this clonotype. V gene TRBV5-1 combines with J gene TRBJ2-2, with TRBD2 matching 12 bases. The ends lost 2 bases at V and 8 bases at J; junction bases unmatched: 4. The CDR3 totals 15 residues. The germline CDR1 and CDR2 sequences are SGHRS and YFSETQ. Here the CDR3 reads CASSFGLAGPGELFF. The CDR3 nucleotides read TGCGCCAGCAGCTTCGGACTAGCGGGACCGGGGGAGCTGTTTTTT.

This clonotype was seen ten or more times. J is TRBJ1-5 and V is TRBV12-3 or TRBV12-4, with no clear D. The germline V and J ends were trimmed by 6 bases and 0 bases, with 6 bases remaining between them. The CDR3 sequence is 13 residues long. The CDR3 spells CASSPNSNQPQHF. The CDR3 DNA follows: TGTGCCAGCAGCCCTAATAGCAATCAGCCCCAGCATTTT.

The chain couples TRBV18 to TRBJ2-1; D is tentatively TRBD1 or TRBD2 (5 bases each). The CDR3 is 15 residues long. CDR1 is KGHSH and CDR2 is LQKENI in the germline V gene. V lost 8 bases to trimming and J lost 5 bases, with 19 bases between them. The CDR3 here is CASLSGTRENNEQFF. In DNA form, the CDR3 reads TGTGCCAGCCTCTCGGGGACCAGGGAGAACAATGAGCAGTTCTTC.

This clonotype was counted many times. The V and J genes are TRBV24-1 and TRBJ2-2; 8 nucleotides agree with TRBD1. This CDR3 contains 17 residues. Trimming took 4 bases from V and 8 from J; bases not matched to a gene: 14. CDR1 KGHDR and CDR2 SFDVKD come from the germline V gene. The CDR3: CATSDPSRTGKSGELFF. CDR3 nucleotides: TGTGCCACCAGTGACCCCTCCAGGACAGGGAAATCGGGGGAGCTGTTTTTT.

This clonotype was found a few times. The chain is built from TRBV5-6 and TRBJ1-2; TRBD1 aligns across 9 bases. This CDR3 is 16 amino acids long. Looked up from germline, CDR1 is SGHDT and CDR2 is YYEEEE. Trimming took 7 bases from V and 4 from J; bases not matched to a gene: 14. CDR3 sequence reads: CASCWGQGCEFYGYTF. The CDR3 nucleotides read TGTGCCAGCTGCTGGGGACAGGGCTGTGAATTCTATGGCTACACCTTC.